The 24 T cell receptor beta chains reported below all come from one sample, sequenced in a study of blood T cells in healthy people across ages. PCR was performed a second time for roughly 7 to 11 cycles using a sample-barcoded 5' primer and a J-beta primer mix. TCRdb ran MiXCR on the 5' RACE reads and lists one entry per CDR3 protein. Altogether approximately 730,000 distinct CDR3 sequences are present, about 55% being singletons, with the ten largest covering 41%. Input material: blood. The receptors were gathered from a man older than 75 in good health.

This clonotype was counted between two and nine times. The chain has TRBV6-1 and TRBJ2-5; TRBD1 might be the D (5 bases). The CDR3 totals 13 residues. In germline, CDR1 is MNHNS, CDR2 SASEGT. Between the trimmed V and J ends, which lost 10 bases and 3 bases, there was a span of 15 bases. CDR3 loop: CAIRAGSKETQYF. The CDR3 DNA is TGTGCCATCAGGGCTGGTTCAAAAGAGACCCAGTACTTC.

This clonotype has just a few counts. The V gene is TRBV4-2, the J gene TRBJ2-5, with D possibly matching TRBD2 (5 bases). The germline gives CDR1 LGHNA, CDR2 YNFKEQ. The CDR3 covers 14 residues. V was trimmed by 4 bases and J by 5 bases, leaving 14 bases between them. This CDR3 is CASSPTKPEETQYF. The CDR3 nucleotides are TGTGCCAGCAGCCCGACTAAACCCGAGGAGACCCAGTACTTC.

In this sample, this clonotype turned up a few times. The J gene is TRBJ2-3, the V gene TRBV9, with TRBD2 matching 8 bases. The CDR3 is made up of 17 amino acids. Germline values: CDR1 SGDLS, CDR2 YYNGEE. V lost 0 bases and J lost 6; bases outside the gene matches: 12. For the CDR3, the DNA is TGTGCCAGCAGCGTAGGCCATTCTACGGGAGGGGTGGATACGCAGTATTTT. The encoded protein is CASSVGHSTGGVDTQYF. The full variable domain, its missing parts supplied by reference TRBV9 and TRBJ2-3, is DSGVTQTPKHLITATGQRVTLRCSPRSGDLSVYWYQQSLDQGLQFLIQYYNGEERAKGNILERFSAQQFPDLHSELNLSSLELGDSALYFCASSVGHSTGGVDTQYFGPGTRLTVL.

This chain connects TRBV20-1 to TRBJ2-1; TRBD1 is a possible D gene (5 bases). There are 18 residues in the CDR3. Looked up from germline, CDR1 is DFQATT and CDR2 is SNEGSKA (reference sequence). Trimming shortened V by 0 bases and J by 5 bases, and 23 bases separated the two germline ends. CDR3 residues: CSARDSPYRSRPHNEQFF. The CDR3 DNA reads as TGCAGTGCTAGAGACTCGCCCTACAGGTCCAGACCCCACAATGAGCAGTTCTTC.

The chain links TRBV5-4 to TRBJ2-1, with 7 bases aligning to TRBD2. With V trimmed by 5 bases and J by 0 bases, 11 bases remained unmatched. This CDR3 has 17 amino acids. CDR1 is SGHNT, CDR2 YYREEE, per germline (reference sequence). In DNA form, the CDR3 reads TGTGCCAGCAGTTCTGGGACTACCCGGGACTCCTACAATGAGCAGTTCTTC. It specifies CASSSGTTRDSYNEQFF.

The V and J genes are TRBV29-1 and TRBJ2-1, with D possibly being TRBD2 (5 bases). Trimming pared 5 bases from V and 5 bases from J, leaving 16 bases between. CDR1 SQVTM and CDR2 ANQGSEA come from the germline V gene. This CDR3 spans 14 amino acids. Here the CDR3 reads CSVSLRHGNNEQFF. In DNA, the CDR3 is TGCAGCGTTTCCTTGCGGCACGGGAACAATGAGCAGTTCTTC.

This clonotype has more than one count but fewer than ten. The chain joins TRBV20-1 to TRBJ2-7; no clear D gene. The CDR3 is made up of 12 amino acids. V was clipped by 3 bases and J by 1 base, with 7 bases between them. Germline V CDR1 and CDR2: DFQATT, SNEGSKA (reference sequence). The CDR3 sequence: CSASADSYEQYF. DNA of the CDR3: TGCAGTGCTAGCGCGGATTCCTACGAGCAGTACTTC.

This clonotype has a handful of counts. V usage is TRBV9 and J usage is TRBJ2-5; D may be TRBD1 (5 bases). Between the trimmed V and J ends, which lost 3 bases and 1 base, there was a span of 13 bases. Germline assignment: CDR1 SGDLS and CDR2 YYNGEE. The CDR3 extends over 15 amino acids. CDR3 bases: TGTGCCAGCAGCGGTTATCCAGGGATCCAAGAGACCCAGTACTTC. This encodes CASSGYPGIQETQYF.

This sequence joins TRBV6-1 and TRBJ1-1; 7 bases are shared with TRBD1. V trimming: 3 bases; J trimming: 7 bases; junction bases outside the gene matches: 5. Germline V lookup: CDR1 MNHNS, CDR2 SASEGT. This CDR3 is 13 amino acids long. The CDR3 loop is CASSEGQPLEAFF. The CDR3 nucleotides read TGTGCCAGCAGTGAGGGACAGCCCCTTGAAGCTTTCTTT.

In this sample, this clonotype turned up a few times. A junction boundary mismatches the germline segment, possibly from a read error. The V and J genes are TRBV27 and TRBJ1-2, with 8 bases lining up with TRBD1. CDR1 MNHEY and CDR2 SMNVEV come from the germline V gene (reference sequence). This CDR3 region has 15 residues. This chain's CDR3 is CASSSGTGGTYGYTF. CDR3 nucleotides: TGCGCCAGCAGCTCGGGGACAGGTGGCACCTATGGCTACACCTTC.

This clonotype was counted a few times. The chain employs TRBV5-8 and TRBJ1-2; D is undetermined. V was cut by 2 bases and J by 0 bases, with 11 bases left in between. The CDR3 is 15 residues long. In germline, CDR1 is SGHTS, CDR2 YDEGEE. The CDR3 loop reads CASSFYTATNYGYTF. DNA for the CDR3: TGTGCCAGCAGCTTTTACACCGCTACTAACTATGGCTACACCTTC.

The gene calls are TRBV29-1 and TRBJ2-5; TRBD1 agrees at 9 bases. CDR1 is SQVTM, CDR2 ANQGSEA, per germline. V shed 8 bases and J 11 bases; nucleotides not matched to a gene: 18. There are 14 residues in the CDR3. The CDR3 region has the DNA TGCAGCTTACCCGGGACAGGGCTAATCGATGAGCAGTACTTC. This gives the protein CSLPGTGLIDEQYF.

The V and J genes are TRBV5-6 and TRBJ1-2; 10 bases fit TRBD1. Germline CDR1 is SGHDT and CDR2 is YYEEEE. J lost 6 bases, V lost 3 bases, and 8 bases had no gene match. The CDR3 totals 15 residues. The CDR3 region is CASSSPGQGFDGYTF. In nucleotides, the CDR3 is TGTGCCAGCAGCTCCCCGGGACAGGGGTTCGATGGCTACACCTTC.

The chain carries TRBV12-3 or TRBV12-4 and TRBJ2-4; D unresolved. The CDR3 extends over 11 amino acids. With 4 bases removed from V and 13 bases from J, the gap between germline ends came to 11 bases. This CDR3 is CASSSSRSQYF. Here the CDR3 DNA reads TGTGCCAGCAGTTCCAGTCGATCGCAGTACTTC.

The chain uses TRBV7-3 and TRBJ2-1; D is possibly TRBD2 (5 bases). The CDR3 consists of 15 residues. Germline CDR1 is SGHTA and CDR2 is FQGTGA. V was shortened by 8 bases and J by 0 bases, with 14 bases between the two germline ends. In DNA, the CDR3 is TGTGCCAGCGGCCCGGAGGCGAGCTCCTACAATGAGCAGTTCTTC. Amino acids: CASGPEASSYNEQFF.

The rearrangement joins TRBV3-1 to TRBJ1-1; maybe TRBD1 (5 bases). V dropped 7 bases and J dropped 5 bases, with 29 bases sitting between them. Germline V CDR1 and CDR2: LGHDT, YNNKEL (reference sequence). The CDR3 is made up of 18 amino acids. In nucleotides, the CDR3 is TGTGCCAGCACCAGGAGGGGCAGCGCCCGCCTGAATAGGACTGAAGCTTTCTTT. As protein: CASTRRGSARLNRTEAFF.

This sequence joins TRBV7-2 and TRBJ2-1, with a tentative D call TRBD2 (6 bases). This CDR3 has 17 amino acids. Germline lookup yields CDR1 SGHTA and CDR2 FQGNSA. Trimming removed 0 bases at V and 7 bases at J, with 19 bases between. The CDR3 spells CASSLAGETWAGNEQFF. Written as DNA, the CDR3 is TGTGCCAGCAGCTTAGCGGGGGAGACTTGGGCGGGAAATGAGCAGTTCTTC.

The chain links TRBV6-1 to TRBJ2-3, with D perhaps TRBD2 (6 bases). The CDR3 loop spans 13 amino acids. Germline-derived CDR1 and CDR2 are MNHNS and SASEGT. Trimming took off 8 bases at V and 2 bases at J, with 11 bases between the two ends. CDR3 DNA: TGTGCCAGCCGGGAGCCAAACACAGATACGCAGTATTTT. Residues: CASREPNTDTQYF.

V and J are TRBV27 and TRBJ2-4, with 9 bases that match TRBD2. The J call may be in error: the DNA end matches TRBJ2-7 better. This CDR3 is built from 16 residues. CDR1 is MNHEY, CDR2 SMNVEV, per germline (reference sequence). The CDR3 DNA sequence: TGTGCCAGCAGTTCTCTCCCGGGACTAGCCTCTCACGAGCAGTACTTC. Its translation: CASSSLPGLASHEQYF.

The rearrangement joins TRBV3-1 to TRBJ1-1, with 8 bases lining up with TRBD1. From germline, CDR1 is LGHDT and CDR2 YNNKEL (reference sequence). The CDR3 extends over 12 amino acids. The junction had 2 bases not matched to a gene; V was cut back by 6 bases and J by 5 bases. The CDR3 spells CASRRTGTEAFF. In DNA, the CDR3 is TGTGCCAGCAGGCGGACAGGGACTGAAGCTTTCTTT.

In DNA form, the CDR3 reads TGTGCCACCAGGGTGGATTTGACTTACGATGAGCAGTACTTC. Translation gives CATRVDLTYDEQYF. This chain links TRBV2 with TRBJ2-1; tentatively, D is TRBD1 (5 bases). The J call could be wrong; TRBJ2-7 is a better fit for the DNA end. The germline V gene encodes CDR1 SNHLY and CDR2 FYNNEI. CDR3 length equals 14 residues.

The sample holds a few counts of this clonotype. The gene calls are TRBV7-9 and TRBJ1-4; the D gene is possibly TRBD1 (6 bases). The CDR3 covers 14 residues. Trimming pared 7 bases from V and 8 bases from J, leaving 17 bases between. Per germline, CDR1 SEHNR and CDR2 FQNEAQ (reference sequence). Here the CDR3 DNA reads TGTGCCAGCACGCCAGCAGGGGATGGGGAAAAACTGTTTTTT. It translates to CASTPAGDGEKLFF.

The rearrangement uses TRBV28 and TRBJ1-1; D gene ambiguous. Trimming shortened V by 2 bases and J by 6 bases, and 4 bases separated the two germline ends. CDR3 length: 11 amino acids. Germline V lookup: CDR1 MDHEN, CDR2 SYDVKM. CDR3 DNA sequence: TGTGCCAGCAGTTTACCGTCTGAAGCTTTCTTT. The encoded protein is CASSLPSEAFF. Looking up the rest from reference TRBV28 and TRBJ1-1 gives the full variable domain: DVKVTQSSRYLVKRTGEKVFLECVQDMDHENMFWYRQDPGLGLRLIYFSYDVKMKEKGDIPEGYSVSREKKERFSLILESASTNQTSMYLCASSLPSEAFFGQGTRLTVV.

The genes are TRBV2 and TRBJ1-1; 7 bases match TRBD1. V gave up 7 bases and J gave up 11 bases; unmatched junction bases: 22. Germline V CDR1 and CDR2: SNHLY, FYNNEI. The CDR3 is made up of 16 amino acids. The CDR3 DNA reads TGTGCCAGCATATCTCCGGGACAGATAAGCCCCTTTGACGCTTTCTTT. This translates into CASISPGQISPFDAFF. The variable domain in full, with the rest retrieved from reference TRBV2 and TRBJ1-1, is EPEVTQTPSHQVTQMGQEVILRCVPISNHLYFYWYRQILGQKVEFLVSFYNNEISEKSEIFDDQFSVERPDGSNFTLKIRSTKLEDSAMYFCASISPGQISPFDAFFGQGTRLTVV.